This T cell receptor beta chain emerged from a study of T-cell memory formation after mild COVID-19. Study in general: TCR clusters were largely donor specific.

This clonotype was observed many times. Its matching antigen is unknown. The CDR3 contains 16 residues. The germline V and J ends were trimmed by 0 bases and 0 bases, with 10 bases remaining between them. The V gene's germline CDR1 is MGHRA and CDR2 YSYEKL. 5'RACE with constant-segment primers yielded barcoded, UMI-tagged TCR alpha and TCR beta cDNA libraries. TCRdb reprocessed the 5' RACE reads with MiXCR, giving one entry per CDR3 protein. The data show about 270,000 distinct CDR3 sequences, 16% seen once. Points from the study as a whole: CD8+ contracting clones occupied EMRA, while CD4+ ones occupied mainly CM and EM. Researchers found some responding clones in pre-infection memory, a sign that cross-reactive memory joined.

V and J are TRBV4-1 and TRBJ2-3; D may match TRBD1 or TRBD2 (5 bases each). The sequence was obtained from a young man who had mild COVID-19 (a few samples of this study predate the infection). Cell type and time point are not known. What was sequenced was PBMCs or a T cell subset sorted from them (not recorded which). The CDR3 region is CASSQETGPSTDTQYF. CDR3 sequence (DNA): TGCGCCAGCAGCCAAGAGACGGGGCCAAGCACAGATACGCAGTATTTT.